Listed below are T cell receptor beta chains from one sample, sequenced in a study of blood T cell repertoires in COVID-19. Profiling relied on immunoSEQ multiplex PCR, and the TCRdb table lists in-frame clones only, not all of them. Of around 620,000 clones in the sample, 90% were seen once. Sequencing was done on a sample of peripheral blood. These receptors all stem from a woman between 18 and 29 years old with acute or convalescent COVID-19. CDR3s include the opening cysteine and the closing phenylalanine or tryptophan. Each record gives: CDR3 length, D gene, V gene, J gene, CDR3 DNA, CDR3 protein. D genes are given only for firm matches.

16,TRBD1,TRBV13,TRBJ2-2,TGTGCCAGCAGCTTGAATAGCCAGGGGGCCACCGGGGAGCTGTTTTTT,CASSLNSQGATGELFF
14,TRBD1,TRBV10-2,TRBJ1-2,TGCGCCAGCAGTGAAGGAGACAGGGTCTATGGCTACACCTTC,CASSEGDRVYGYTF
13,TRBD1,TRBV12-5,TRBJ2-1,TGTGCTAGTGGTAAAGGGACAGCCCATGAGCAGTTCTTC,CASGKGTAHEQFF
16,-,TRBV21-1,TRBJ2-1,TGTGCCAGCCCCTACCGGGGACAGGGGGGCTACAATGAGCAGTTCTTC,CASPYRGQGGYNEQFF
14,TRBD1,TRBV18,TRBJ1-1,TGTGCCAGCTCACCGACAGGGGCAGGTACTGAAGCTTTCTTT,CASSPTGAGTEAFF
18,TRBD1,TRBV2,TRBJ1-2,TGTGCCAGCAGTGAAGCGGAATGGACAGGGGGAGGCGACTATGGCTACACCTTC,CASSEAEWTGGGDYGYTF
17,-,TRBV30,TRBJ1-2,TGTGCCTGGAGTGCCCACCCATCAGGGGACGGCGGCTATGGCTACACCTTC,CAWSAHPSGDGGYGYTF
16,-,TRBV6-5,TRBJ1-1,TGTGCCAGCAGTTACTCGAAGATACAGGGAATGTCTGAAGCTTTCTTT,CASSYSKIQGMSEAFF
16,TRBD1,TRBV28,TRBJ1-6,TGTGCCAGCAGTTCCCCTTCAGGGGGCAGTAATTCACCCCTCCACTTT,CASSSPSGGSNSPLHF
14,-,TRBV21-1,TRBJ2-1,TGTGCCAGCAACTCTCGGCTAGGGGGTAAGGAGCAGTTCTTC,CASNSRLGGKEQFF
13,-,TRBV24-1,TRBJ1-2,TGTGCCACCAGTGATGAGAGAGACTATGGCTACACCTTC,CATSDERDYGYTF
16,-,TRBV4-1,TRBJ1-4,TGCGCCAGCAGCCAAGATTGGACTGCAACTAATGAAAAACTGTTTTTT,CASSQDWTATNEKLFF
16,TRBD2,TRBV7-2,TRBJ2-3,TGTGCCAGCAGCCTCCTAGCGGGGGGGGGCCCAGATACGCAGTATTTT,CASSLLAGGGPDTQYF